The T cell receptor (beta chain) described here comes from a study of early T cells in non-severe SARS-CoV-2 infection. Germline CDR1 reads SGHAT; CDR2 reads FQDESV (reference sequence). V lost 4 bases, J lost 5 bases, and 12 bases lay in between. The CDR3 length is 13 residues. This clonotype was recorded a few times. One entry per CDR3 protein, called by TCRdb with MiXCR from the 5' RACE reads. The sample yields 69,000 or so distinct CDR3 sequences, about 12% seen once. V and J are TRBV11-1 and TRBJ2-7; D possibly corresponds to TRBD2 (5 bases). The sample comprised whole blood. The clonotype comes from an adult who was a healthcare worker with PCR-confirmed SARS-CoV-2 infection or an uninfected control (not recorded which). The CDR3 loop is CASSSGGPNEQYF. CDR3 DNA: TGTGCCAGCAGCTCCGGAGGTCCCAACGAGCAGTACTTC. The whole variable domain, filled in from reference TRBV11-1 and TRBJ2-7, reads EAEVAQSPRYKITEKSQAVAFWCDPISGHATLYWYRQILGQGPELLVQFQDESVVDDSQLPKDRFSAERLKGVDSTLKIQPAELGDSAMYLCASSSGGPNEQYFGPGTRLTVT.